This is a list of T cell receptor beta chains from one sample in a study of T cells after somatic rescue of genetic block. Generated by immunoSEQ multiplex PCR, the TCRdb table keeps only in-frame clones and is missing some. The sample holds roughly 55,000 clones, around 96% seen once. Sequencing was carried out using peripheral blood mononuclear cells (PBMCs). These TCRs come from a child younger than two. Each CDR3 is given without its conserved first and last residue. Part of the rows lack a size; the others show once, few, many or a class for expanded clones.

ASSSDVRSPLH	TRBV11-2	.
SGGGGPSYEQY	TRBV29-1	.
ASSIDSYGYT	TRBV19	once
ASSERTANTGELF	TRBV2	.
ASSYSKGGETQY	TRBV6-5	.
ASSLGGRTDTQY	TRBV5-4	once
ASSHRGGTYEQY	TRBV27	.
ASSIDREVPYNEQF	TRBV19	.
ASSLWGKETQY	TRBV7-2	.
ASSEIATDTQY	TRBV25-1	.
ASSTRQGITEAF	TRBV4-2	once
ASRPTRGSNQPQH	TRBV28	once
ASSESGWGYNEQF	TRBV6-1	.